The rows below give T cell receptor beta chains drawn from one sample of a study of T-cell memory formation after mild COVID-19. TCRdb fed the 5' RACE reads into MiXCR, producing one record per CDR3 protein. Of 150,000 to 200,000 distinct CDR3 sequences listed, around a fifth were seen once; the top ten hold 23%. Sequenced: PBMCs or a T cell subset sorted from them (not recorded which). These receptors were taken from an adult woman who had mild COVID-19 (a few samples of this study predate the infection). Cell type and time point are not known. CDR3s include the opening cysteine and the closing phenylalanine or tryptophan. D genes are given only for firm matches. Clone size is stated in some rows and not others, as once, few, many or a class when expanded.

j_call | cdr3_length | clone_size | d_call | v_call | cdr3_nt | cdr3_aa
TRBJ1-1 | 13 | . | . | TRBV27 | TGTGCCGCCCAATTTACCAGGGAATCGGTAGCTTTCTTT | CAAQFTRESVAFF
TRBJ1-2 | 15 | few | . | TRBV7-9 | TGTGCCAGCAGCGGAGAGCGGGACCCTCTGTGGGGCTACACCTTC | CASSGERDPLWGYTF
TRBJ2-5 | 14 | few | . | TRBV30 | TGTGCCTGGATGCCAGGAGTACACCAAGAGACCCAGTACTTC | CAWMPGVHQETQYF
TRBJ2-1 | 15 | few | . | TRBV4-1 | TGCGCCAGCAGCCTCGAGTACCCCGTGCGGAATGAGCAGTTCTTC | CASSLEYPVRNEQFF
TRBJ2-6 | 15 | . | . | TRBV6-5 | TGTGCCAGCAGTGCGGACCTTTCTGGGGCCAACGTCCTGACTTTC | CASSADLSGANVLTF
TRBJ2-7 | 16 | few | . | TRBV9 | TGTGCCAGCAGCGTCAGAGATAGCGGTACGTCCTACGAGCAGTACTTC | CASSVRDSGTSYEQYF
TRBJ2-1 | 11 | . | . | TRBV5-5 | TGTGCCAGCAGCTTGGGGCAGGGGCGCAGCTTC | CASSLGQGRSF
TRBJ2-1 | 16 | . | TRBD2 | TRBV7-2 | TGTGCCAGCAGCTTAGGGCGGGAGGGATTCTACAATGAGCAGTTCTTC | CASSLGREGFYNEQFF
TRBJ1-1 | 12 | few | . | TRBV5-1 | TGCGCCAGCAGGGGCACAGGGATTGAAGCTTTCTTT | CASRGTGIEAFF
TRBJ2-1 | 15 | few | . | TRBV5-1 | TGCGCCAGCAGCCAGGCCCAAGGGGCAGGGTGGGAGCAGTTCTTC | CASSQAQGAGWEQFF
TRBJ2-3 | 19 | . | TRBD2 | TRBV24-1 | TGTGCCACCAGTGATTTGCGGGGCAGAGCGGGGGGCGTGACAGATACGCAGTATTTT | CATSDLRGRAGGVTDTQYF
TRBJ2-1 | 16 | . | TRBD2 | TRBV6-6 | TGTGCCAGCAGTTTCCCCGGGGGGGAGGGCCGAGGTGAGCAGTTCTTC | CASSFPGGEGRGEQFF
TRBJ2-7 | 15 | . | TRBD1 | TRBV4-3 | TGCGCCAGCAGCCACTCAAGACAGGGGGTGGACGAGCAGTACTTC | CASSHSRQGVDEQYF
TRBJ1-1 | 17 | . | TRBD1 | TRBV7-6 | TGTGCCAGCAGCTCATTACCGGGACAGGGAAAGAACACTGAAGCTTTCTTT | CASSSLPGQGKNTEAFF
TRBJ2-3 | 14 | few | . | TRBV12-3/TRBV12-4 | TGTGCCAGCAGCGCCAGGGAGGGCACAGATACGCAGTATTTT | CASSAREGTDTQYF
TRBJ2-7 | 14 | . | . | TRBV5-1 | TGCGCCAGCAAAGATACGGAGGCTCCGGACGAGCAGTACTTC | CASKDTEAPDEQYF
TRBJ2-7 | 15 | few | TRBD1 | TRBV5-4 | TGTGCCAGCAGCGCCCCGACAGGGAGCTCCTACGAGCAGTACTTC | CASSAPTGSSYEQYF
TRBJ1-5 | 16 | . | . | TRBV7-2 | TGTGCCAGCAGCTTAGAGAGGGGATATAGCAATCAGCCCCAGCATTTT | CASSLERGYSNQPQHF
TRBJ1-1 | 15 | few | . | TRBV4-1 | TGCGCCAGCAGCCAAGTTACCCCTCTTTACACTGAAGCTTTCTTT | CASSQVTPLYTEAFF
TRBJ2-5 | 15 | few | TRBD1 | TRBV7-3 | TGTGCCAGCAGCTCTTCAGGGACAGGGGGAGAGACCCAGTACTTC | CASSSSGTGGETQYF
TRBJ2-7 | 14 | . | . | TRBV5-5 | TGTGCCAGCAGCTTGGCGCAGGTCTCTGGGGAGCAGTACTTC | CASSLAQVSGEQYF
TRBJ2-7 | 14 | . | . | TRBV20-1 | TGCAGTGCCATGGAGGTGGGGTCATTTGACGAGCAGTACTTC | CSAMEVGSFDEQYF
TRBJ2-7 | 17 | . | TRBD1 | TRBV27 | TGTGCCAGCAGTGCCACTTATGACAGGGCAATATTCTACGAGCAGTACTTC | CASSATYDRAIFYEQYF
TRBJ2-1 | 12 | . | . | TRBV7-9 | TGTGCCAGCAGCTCCAGGACCGGGGAGCAGTTCTTC | CASSSRTGEQFF
TRBJ1-4 | 15 | . | TRBD1 | TRBV15 | TGTGCCACCAGCAGAGATAAGGGGGCAGGGGAAAAACTGTTTTTT | CATSRDKGAGEKLFF
TRBJ1-6 | 18 | many | TRBD1 | TRBV7-2 | TGTGCCAGCAGCTTAAGAGGACAGGGCTACTCCTATAATTCACCCCTCCACTTT | CASSLRGQGYSYNSPLHF
TRBJ2-2 | 17 | . | TRBD2 | TRBV4-1 | TGCGCCAGCAGCCAAGAACCTAGCGGGGGGAGCACCGGGGAGCTGTTTTTT | CASSQEPSGGSTGELFF
TRBJ2-3 | 16 | . | . | TRBV7-9 | TGTGCCAGCAGCTTAGAGGCGACACGCAGCACAGATACGCAGTATTTT | CASSLEATRSTDTQYF
TRBJ2-7 | 13 | many | . | TRBV6-2/TRBV6-3 | TGTGCCAGCAGTACAGGGTTGTCCTACGAGCAGTACTTC | CASSTGLSYEQYF